Listed below are T cell receptor beta chains from one sample, sequenced in a study of monozygotic twins with inflammatory bowel disease. Following a re-call of the 5' RACE reads, TCRdb has one entry per CDR3 protein and lacks DNA. Its listing shows about 160,000 distinct CDR3 sequences. The sample comprised blood. The receptors originated from a human donor with ulcerative colitis or Crohn's disease, or a healthy co-twin of an affected twin (not recorded which). Each CDR3 is given with its conserved first and last residue.

j_call v_call cdr3_aa
TRBJ2-5 TRBV7-8 CASSQVGLAGGPETQYF
TRBJ1-4 TRBV5-5 CASTPIGQGEGEKLFF
TRBJ2-1 TRBV20-1 CSAREGPAYNEQFF
TRBJ2-7 TRBV28 CALTDRVFHEQYF
TRBJ2-1 TRBV15 CATSRGAASYNEQFF
TRBJ2-5 TRBV5-1 CASSLYQETQYF
TRBJ2-7 TRBV27 CASSPGVGEQYF
TRBJ2-3 TRBV5-4 CASSLDLAGVTQYF
TRBJ2-1 TRBV7-6 CASSPSENNEQFF
TRBJ2-7 TRBV2 CASRVHPPYEQYF
TRBJ2-1 TRBV24-1 CATRLAGGNEQFF
TRBJ2-7 TRBV7-2 CASSLKPYEQYF
TRBJ2-5 TRBV7-3 CASSSIPTRTQYF
TRBJ2-1 TRBV18 CASSPGLAHGEQFF
TRBJ2-3 TRBV7-2 CASSLLFSGSADTQYF
TRBJ1-1 TRBV18 CASSPLTGTNMNTEAFF
TRBJ1-5 TRBV7-2 CASSPVPGPYQPQHF
TRBJ2-5 TRBV11-2 CASSEQVQETQYF
TRBJ2-7 TRBV6-2/TRBV6-3 CASSYSESGPDEQYF
TRBJ2-7 TRBV5-1 CASSLGLAGGRSSYEQYF
TRBJ2-7 TRBV24-1 CATSDLGQQYF
TRBJ2-3 TRBV11-2 CASSSSGYGDTQYF
TRBJ2-1 TRBV5-1 CASSLGLAGTNEQFF
TRBJ2-1 TRBV15 CATSRVGTSNEQFF